The subject of this entry is one TCR beta chain. Its antigen is currently unknown. The CDR3 consists of 15 residues. V shed 0 bases and J shed 6 bases, with 12 bases lying between them. From germline, CDR1 is MNHNY and CDR2 SVGAGI (reference sequence). Genomic DNA belonging to each subset was distributed in equal measure over several immunoSEQ plates. TCRdb's copy holds only in-frame clones and misses some; the assay was immunoSEQ multiplex PCR. In the table there are about 2 million clones, 85% to 95% of which are singletons. The data were taken from a study of shared clonotypes between healthy human individuals. In the study overall: The cohort comprised a couple of women and a few men. Their ages spanned 18 to 49 years. There were three CD4 naive, three CD4 memory, two CD8 naive and one CD8 memory plates per donor.

Whole-study results and caveats: Non-shared clonotypes displayed generation probabilities falling below those of clonotypes present in all four donors.

Naive CD8 cells lacked CD45RO and underwent positive selection for CCR7, leaving out terminally differentiated effector memory CD45RA+ cells. The origin of this receptor is a man in his late teens or twenties in good health. The sample consisted of naive CD8+ T cells sorted from blood. This chain connects TRBV6-6 to TRBJ2-1; no clear D. The CDR3 sequence is CASSYSGYASNEQFF. The CDR3 DNA reads TGTGCCAGCAGTTACTCGGGTTATGCTAGCAATGAGCAGTTCTTC.